This T cell receptor (beta chain) was documented in a study of blood T cell repertoires in COVID-19 (TCRdb year 2020). Context from the whole study: The collaborator samples originated in the United States, Italy and Spain and spanned the acute and convalescent phases of COVID-19. The prospective study material was composed of cDNA or gDNA derived from T cells, B-cell-depleted T cells, or PBMCs. Subjects who had been exposed to COVID-19, were actively infected with it, or had recovered from it provided the deeply sampled blood TCRbeta repertoires that made up the dataset. A freely available public database, intended as a resource for researchers studying the immune response to SARS-CoV-2, is where the repertoires were released. The samples were drawn from the first 160 participants of the ongoing ImmuneRACE study and from 950 to 1,500 subjects provided by 6 global collaborators. Nearly every sample came with metadata listing a de-identified subject ID, COVID-19 status, age in years and sex. Where available, HLA class I and class II types were taken from metadata supplied by the sample provider and were not determined by assay-based typing.

With respect to this clone: What this receptor recognizes is not known. No per-base quality is available; no much larger clone lies one base away.

What the research found in general, with its limitations: The quantity of clinical and demographic metadata differed by source and by participant and was supplied without curation.

Enrolling through a virtual design, the prospective study's participants ranged in age from roughly 18 to 95 years and lived across about two dozen United States geographic areas. To assign participants to cohorts, the prospective study relied on clinical history that participants themselves reported in a screening survey and a study questionnaire. In the prospective study, mobile phlebotomists collected whole blood, serum and a nasopharyngeal or oropharyngeal swab from each participant. Prospective study participants could optionally give additional blood draws and questionnaires over an approximately two-month period. Prospective study blood samples were shipped either frozen or at room temperature before DNA extraction. TCRbeta CDR3 regions were amplified from genomic DNA by means of the immunoSEQ Assay, a bias-controlled multiplex PCR. Regarding the original processing steps: The number of nucleated cells in each sample was estimated from the amplification of reference gene primers within the assay. To quantify the absolute abundance of each unique TCRbeta CDR3 rearrangement, sequence reads were collapsed and filtered. For each sample, productive Simpson clonality was calculated by taking the square root of Simpson's diversity index across productive rearrangements. As stored in TCRdb, this immuneACCESS dataset retains in-frame rearrangements with V and J assigned. A fraction of the clones does not appear; measured against another copy, unresolved V genes explain less than half of the discrepancy, and the remainder lacks a known reason. The V and J calls and clone size were taken over from that table, and D and trimming were inferred from the DNA. This sample gives about 82,000 clones in total; around 88% of them show up just once. The top ten clonotypes cover less than 1.5% of the sample.

Sequencing used PBMCs or T cells enriched from blood (not recorded which). This TCR came from a woman in her 50s with acute COVID-19.

CDR3 sequence: CASGLVRRYVQGEKLFF. In nucleotide form, the sequence is TGTGCTAGTGGTTTGGTAAGAAGGTATGTGCAGGGAGAAAAACTGTTTTTT. The V and J genes are TRBV12-5 and TRBJ1-4; TRBD1 is perhaps the D gene, given 5 matching bases. The germline V gene specifies LGHNT as CDR1 and FRNRAP as CDR2. The V end loses 0 bases and the J end loses 8 bases, and a stretch of 19 bases separates them. The CDR3 numbers 17 residues from cysteine through phenylalanine. Of the read, only the CDR3 DNA is kept; its 51 bases are in frame from base 1.